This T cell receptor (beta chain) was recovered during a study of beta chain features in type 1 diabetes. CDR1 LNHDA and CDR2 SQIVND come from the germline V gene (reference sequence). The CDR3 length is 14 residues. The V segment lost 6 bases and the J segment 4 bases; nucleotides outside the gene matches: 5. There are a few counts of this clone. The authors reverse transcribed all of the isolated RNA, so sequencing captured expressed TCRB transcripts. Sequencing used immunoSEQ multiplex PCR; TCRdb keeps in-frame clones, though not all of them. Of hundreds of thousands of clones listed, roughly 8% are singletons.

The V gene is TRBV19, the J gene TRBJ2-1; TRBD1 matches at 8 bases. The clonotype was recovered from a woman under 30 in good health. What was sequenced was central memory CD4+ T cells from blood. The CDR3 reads CASSGQGAYNEQFF. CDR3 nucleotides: TGTGCCAGTAGCGGGCAGGGGGCGTACAATGAGCAGTTCTTC. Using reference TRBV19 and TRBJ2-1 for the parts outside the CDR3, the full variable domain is DGGITQSPKYLFRKEGQNVTLSCEQNLNHDAMYWYRQDPGQGLRLIYYSQIVNDFQKGDIAEGYSVSREKKESFPLTVTSAQKNPTAFYLCASSGQGAYNEQFFGPGTRLTVL.